The 30 T cell receptor beta chains presented below share a single source sample, sequenced in a study of blood T cell repertoires in COVID-19. Using immunoSEQ multiplex PCR, the repertoire was profiled, and TCRdb retains in-frame clones only, with some absent. The table records hundreds of thousands of clones, under 90% of them present only once. The sample consisted of PBMCs or T cells enriched from blood (not recorded which). The receptor set was obtained from a woman aged 45-59 years who had been exposed to COVID-19.

J is TRBJ2-3 and V is TRBV23-1, with D perhaps TRBD1 (6 bases). TRBV23-1 counts as an open reading frame of uncertain function. V dropped 2 bases and J dropped 6 bases, with 21 bases sitting between them. The CDR3 consists of 17 residues. The DNA of the CDR3 is TGCGCCAGCAGTCAAAATTTCAGGGGCCCCAGGGCGGATACGCAGTATTTT. As protein: CASSQNFRGPRADTQYF.

In its sample, this clone was seen once. V and J are TRBV4-2 and TRBJ1-4, with TRBD1 as a possible D gene (6 bases). Germline V lookup: CDR1 LGHNA, CDR2 YNFKEQ. This CDR3 spans 13 amino acids. V was cut by 7 bases and J by 3 bases, with 9 bases left in between. The chain's CDR3 is CASMDSANEKLFF. The CDR3 region has the DNA TGTGCCAGCATGGACAGCGCTAATGAAAAACTGTTTTTT.

This chain links TRBV10-3 with TRBJ2-3; D is possibly TRBD2 (5 bases). The CDR3 is made up of 12 amino acids. V shed 2 bases and J shed 6 bases, with 6 bases lying between them. Germline assignment: CDR1 ENHRY and CDR2 SYGVKD. The DNA for the CDR3 is TGTGCCATCAGTGAGACTAGGGATACGCAGTATTTT. Residues: CAISETRDTQYF.

The CDR3 coding sequence is TGTGCCAGCAGTTGGGGGGGTGGGCGGTCAGGTGAGCAGTTCTTC. Translated, it gives CASSWGGGRSGEQFF. This chain joins TRBV11-2 and TRBJ2-1; TRBD2 matches 7 bases. Trimming removed 6 bases from V and 9 bases from J; junction bases left unmatched: 14. Per germline, CDR1 SGHAT and CDR2 FQNNGV. The CDR3 sequence is 15 residues long.

The chain carries TRBV5-6 and TRBJ2-2, with 7 nucleotides matching TRBD1. CDR3 length equals 13 residues. Losses at the gene ends were 4 bases for V and 5 bases for J; bases not matched to a gene: 2. The germline V gene has CDR1 SGHDT and CDR2 YYEEEE. CDR3 amino acids: CASSPQGTGELFF. CDR3 bases: TGTGCCAGCAGCCCACAGGGGACCGGGGAGCTGTTTTTT.

The genes are TRBV2 and TRBJ1-2; TRBD1 aligns across 11 bases. The V gene's germline CDR1 is SNHLY and CDR2 FYNNEI. This CDR3 region has 12 residues. V trimming: 11 bases; J trimming: 8 bases; junction bases outside the gene matches: 7. The CDR3 coding sequence is TGTGCCGGACAGGGGGCTGGGGTAGGCTACACCTTC. It is translated as CAGQGAGVGYTF.

The rearrangement links TRBV15 to TRBJ1-6; weak D call: TRBD1 (5 bases). V dropped 3 bases and J dropped 8 bases, with 11 bases sitting between them. The CDR3 runs to 14 residues. From germline, CDR1 is LNHNV and CDR2 YYDKDF (reference sequence). The CDR3 loop is CATSRGEVDSPLHF. Written as DNA, the CDR3 is TGTGCCACCAGCAGGGGGGAGGTAGATTCACCCCTCCACTTT.

The chain couples TRBV7-8 to TRBJ2-2; 11 bases map to TRBD2. This CDR3 has 16 amino acids. Trimming took 5 bases from V and 3 from J; bases not matched to a gene: 5. Germline V gene sequence: CDR1 SGHVS, CDR2 FQNEAQ. The CDR3 reads CASSLLAGGYTGELFF. The DNA for the CDR3 is TGTGCCAGCAGCCTTCTAGCGGGGGGATACACCGGGGAGCTGTTTTTT.

The genes are TRBV5-4 and TRBJ2-7; maybe TRBD2 (7 bases). Germline lookup yields CDR1 SGHNT and CDR2 YYREEE (reference sequence). V lost 4 bases to trimming and J lost 1 base, with 15 bases between them. CDR3 size: 15 residues. CDR3 in DNA: TGTGCCAGCAGCCGTGGCGGGGGCGGATCCTACGAGCAGTACTTC. Translating it yields CASSRGGGGSYEQYF.

V and J are TRBV5-4 and TRBJ2-3, with 11 bases that match TRBD2. This CDR3 spans 15 amino acids. The ends lost 3 bases at V and 2 bases at J; junction bases unmatched: 2. CDR1 SGHNT and CDR2 YYREEE come from the germline V gene (reference sequence). The CDR3 nucleotides are TGTGCCAGCAGCTCTAGCGGGGGGATCACAGATACGCAGTATTTT. This sequence encodes CASSSSGGITDTQYF.

The chain recombines TRBV13 with TRBJ2-3; 10 bases are shared with TRBD2. The CDR3 covers 16 residues. Germline V CDR1 and CDR2: PRHDT, FYEKMQ (reference sequence). V was clipped by 6 bases and J by 1 base; unmatched bases: 7. CDR3 protein: CASRLAGSVGTDTQYF. CDR3 coding DNA: TGTGCCAGCAGACTAGCGGGGTCGGTGGGCACAGATACGCAGTATTTT.

The chain joins TRBV10-3 to TRBJ2-1; weak D call: TRBD1 (5 bases). The CDR3 spans 16 residues. Germline lookup yields CDR1 ENHRY and CDR2 SYGVKD. Trimming shortened V by 2 bases and J by 5 bases, and 16 bases separated the two germline ends. Here the CDR3 reads CAISERQHPPNNEQFF. The CDR3 DNA reads TGTGCCATCAGTGAGCGACAGCACCCTCCAAACAATGAGCAGTTCTTC.

The chain is built from TRBV28 and TRBJ2-7, with 9 bases identical to TRBD1. Trimming took 5 bases from V and 2 from J; bases not matched to a gene: 7. Germline loops: CDR1 MDHEN, CDR2 SYDVKM. The CDR3 is 15 amino acids. The CDR3 coding sequence is TGTGCCAGCAGTCGGACAGGGGTGATAACCTACGAGCAGTACTTC. It specifies CASSRTGVITYEQYF.

The chain links TRBV5-1 to TRBJ2-3; TRBD1 matches 7 bases. V lost 0 bases and J lost 0; bases outside the gene matches: 4. There are 16 residues in the CDR3. CDR1 is SGHRS, CDR2 YFSETQ, per germline. This CDR3 is CASSLEPGGSTDTQYF. The CDR3 DNA follows: TGCGCCAGCAGCTTGGAGCCAGGGGGAAGCACAGATACGCAGTATTTT.

This clone was recorded a few times. The V and J genes are TRBV28 and TRBJ1-1; D unresolved. Trimming left V 8 bases short and J 2 bases short, with 15 bases between. The CDR3 has 14 amino acids. The germline CDR1 and CDR2 sequences are MDHEN and SYDVKM. In DNA, the CDR3 is TGTGCCAGCTCCGATCTCCTGGCTAACACTGAAGCTTTCTTT. It translates to CASSDLLANTEAFF.

The V and J genes are TRBV27 and TRBJ1-1; weak D call: TRBD1 (5 bases). Germline CDR1 MNHEY, CDR2 SMNVEV (reference sequence). Trimming took off 0 bases at V and 4 bases at J, with 12 bases between the two ends. The CDR3 is 15 residues long. CDR3 nucleotide sequence: TGTGCCAGCAGTTTATCCGCAGGGTTGGCCACTGAAGCTTTCTTT. It is translated as CASSLSAGLATEAFF.

The gene calls are TRBV6-5 and TRBJ2-1; 14 nucleotides line up with TRBD2. The V and J ends lost 2 bases and 7 bases, in that order; junction bases with no gene match: 4. The CDR3 covers 16 residues. The germline V gene encodes CDR1 MNHEY and CDR2 SVGAGI. CDR3: CASSYVGLAGGNEQFF. For the CDR3, the DNA is TGTGCCAGCAGTTACGTCGGACTAGCGGGGGGAAATGAGCAGTTCTTC.

The rearrangement joins TRBV5-4 to TRBJ1-3; 8 positions match TRBD1. This CDR3 spans 17 amino acids. The germline V gene has CDR1 SGHNT and CDR2 YYREEE (reference sequence). The trim removed 1 base at V and 2 bases at J, leaving 8 bases unmatched. The DNA of the CDR3 is TGTGCCAGCAGCTTGTTTCGCGGACAGGGCACTGGAAACACCATATATTTT. Its translation: CASSLFRGQGTGNTIYF.

V and J are TRBV19 and TRBJ1-4; D gene ambiguous. The CDR3 sequence is 15 residues long. CDR1 is LNHDA, CDR2 SQIVND, per germline (reference sequence). Trimming left V 3 bases short and J 7 bases short, with 15 bases between. In nucleotides, the CDR3 is TGTGCCAGTAGTATGACGACGCTAGAGGGTGAAAAACTGTTTTTT. Encoded protein: CASSMTTLEGEKLFF.

The chain links TRBV28 to TRBJ2-7; TRBD2 might be the D (5 bases). The CDR3 consists of 14 residues. V shed 1 base and J shed 3 bases, with 10 bases lying between them. From germline, CDR1 is MDHEN and CDR2 SYDVKM. This CDR3 reads CASSLSGWSYEQYF. The CDR3 DNA reads as TGTGCCAGCAGTTTATCGGGATGGAGCTACGAGCAGTACTTC.

The chain has TRBV15 and TRBJ2-3; no definite D call. Germline V lookup: CDR1 LNHNV, CDR2 YYDKDF (reference sequence). This CDR3 is 16 amino acids long. Trimming took 0 bases from V and 1 from J, leaving 11 bases between them. The CDR3 protein is CATSREVGLGTDTQYF. CDR3 nucleotide sequence: TGTGCCACCAGCAGAGAAGTTGGTCTAGGCACAGATACGCAGTATTTT.

The DNA of the CDR3 is TGTGCCGCAGGGCAGTACGCAAACTATGGCTACACCTTC. Translated, it gives CAAGQYANYGYTF. This rearrangement joins TRBV28 to TRBJ1-2, with D maybe TRBD1 (5 bases). The CDR3 has 13 residues. Germline lookup yields CDR1 MDHEN and CDR2 SYDVKM. Trimming took off 11 bases at V and 2 bases at J, with 15 bases between the two ends.

This clone was observed a few times. The rearrangement links TRBV5-6 to TRBJ2-2, with D perhaps matching TRBD2 (6 bases). Trimming removed 1 base from V and 5 bases from J, with 12 bases in between. Germline V lookup: CDR1 SGHDT, CDR2 YYEEEE. This CDR3 spans 15 amino acids. The CDR3, as DNA: TGTGCCAGCAGCTTGCTGGGGGAGGATACCGGGGAGCTGTTTTTT. Protein product: CASSLLGEDTGELFF.

The genes are TRBV24-1 and TRBJ2-1; TRBD1 is a possible D gene (6 bases). The germline V gene encodes CDR1 KGHDR and CDR2 SFDVKD. CDR3 size: 13 residues. The germline V and J ends were trimmed by 4 bases and 8 bases, with 11 bases remaining between them. The CDR3 spells CATSDRGLDEQFF. The CDR3 nucleotides are TGTGCCACCAGTGACAGGGGCCTGGATGAGCAGTTCTTC.

V and J are TRBV15 and TRBJ1-5, with D uncertain. Germline V CDR1 and CDR2: LNHNV, YYDKDF (reference sequence). This CDR3 has 15 amino acids. V was clipped by 2 bases and J by 7 bases, with 15 bases between them. The DNA of the CDR3 is TGTGCCACCAGCAGAATCACGGGATTCAGGCAGCCCCAGCATTTT. Protein sequence: CATSRITGFRQPQHF.

The chain is built from TRBV6-5 and TRBJ1-2; D ambiguous. Germline V gene sequence: CDR1 MNHEY, CDR2 SVGAGI. V lost 0 bases to trimming and J lost 8 bases, with 13 bases between them. The CDR3 covers 14 residues. In nucleotides, the CDR3 is TGTGCCAGCAGTTACTCCGGCCTCAGGAGGGGCTACACCTTC. This gives the protein CASSYSGLRRGYTF.

The chain joins TRBV28 to TRBJ1-1; D remains unclear. CDR3 length: 13 amino acids. With 1 base removed from V and 5 bases from J, the gap between germline ends came to 8 bases. Per germline, CDR1 MDHEN and CDR2 SYDVKM. This CDR3 reads CASSLSGNTEAFF. CDR3 sequence (DNA): TGTGCCAGCAGTTTATCCGGGAATACTGAAGCTTTCTTT.

The V and J genes are TRBV6-1 and TRBJ1-3; possible D gene TRBD1, 5 bases. Trimming cost V 2 bases and J 2 bases, with 16 bases left between them. The germline gives CDR1 MNHNS, CDR2 SASEGT. The CDR3 covers 17 residues. Here the CDR3 reads CASSETAGSLTGNTIYF. CDR3 nucleotides: TGTGCCAGCAGTGAAACGGCAGGGTCTTTAACTGGAAACACCATATATTTT.

This clone was detected once. The rearrangement joins TRBV19 to TRBJ2-7; 7 positions agree with TRBD1. With V trimmed by 5 bases and J by 3 bases, 7 bases remained unmatched. CDR1 LNHDA and CDR2 SQIVND come from the germline V gene (reference sequence). The CDR3 runs 14 residues. CDR3 region: CASSRTGFNYEQYF. The DNA for the CDR3 is TGTGCCAGTAGTCGGACAGGATTCAACTACGAGCAGTACTTC.

This chain joins TRBV6-5 and TRBJ1-2, with 10 bases matching TRBD1. Germline V gives CDR1 MNHEY, CDR2 SVGAGI. Losses at the gene ends were 2 bases for V and 8 bases for J; bases not matched to a gene: 8. The CDR3 sequence is 15 residues long. The CDR3 reads CASSYPTGQGLGYTF. The CDR3 DNA reads TGTGCCAGCAGTTACCCGACGGGACAGGGGCTAGGCTACACCTTC.